This T cell receptor (beta chain) was sequenced in a study of T-cell reconstitution after alpha-beta-depleted transplantation in children. CDR3 length equals 12 residues. V lost 3 bases to trimming and J lost 7 bases, with 9 bases between them. Germline-derived CDR1 and CDR2 are MNHEY and SVGEGT. This clonotype came up a few times. Researchers prepared the TCRbeta library using unique molecular identifiers, the study reports. TCRdb itself ran the PCR reads through MiXCR, one entry per CDR3 protein. The profile shows under 450,000 distinct CDR3 sequences, 13% of them singletons. The sequence was obtained from a human donor who donated a stem cell graft to a child with Fanconi anemia. The V call is TRBV6-2 or TRBV6-3, the J call TRBJ1-1; unclear D gene. The specimen comprised PBMCs, sampled from the stem cell graft. The CDR3 coding sequence is TGTGCCAGCAGTTATGGCCGGATTGAAGCTTTCTTT. It translates to CASSYGRIEAFF.